The 25 T cell receptor beta chains given below trace back to one sample, sequenced in a study of early T cells in non-severe SARS-CoV-2 infection. TCRdb passed the 5' RACE reads through MiXCR, listing each CDR3 protein once. The repertoire holds 100,000 or so distinct CDR3 sequences, with 16% as singletons. The starting material was whole blood, obtained at baseline. The receptors were gathered from an adult who was a healthcare worker with PCR-confirmed SARS-CoV-2 infection or an uninfected control (not recorded which).

V and J are TRBV11-2 and TRBJ2-2; either TRBD1 or TRBD2 may fit D (5 bases each). Germline V lookup: CDR1 SGHAT, CDR2 FQNNGV. The CDR3 is made up of 16 amino acids. V was pared by 1 base and J by 3 bases, with 12 bases between. CDR3 in DNA: TGTGCCAGCAGCTTAGGACCGGGACCCTACACCGGGGAGCTGTTTTTT. Its protein product is CASSLGPGPYTGELFF.

This clonotype was counted ten times or more. The chain carries TRBV7-9 and TRBJ2-1, with no clear D. CDR1 is SEHNR, CDR2 FQNEAQ, per germline (reference sequence). With 1 base removed from V and 0 bases from J, the gap between germline ends came to 7 bases. This CDR3 contains 15 residues. The CDR3 coding sequence is TGTGCCAGCAGCTTAGGAGCCCGCTCCTACAATGAGCAGTTCTTC. Translation: CASSLGARSYNEQFF.

The chain is built from TRBV7-8 and TRBJ2-6, with D possibly matching TRBD2 (5 bases). CDR1 is SGHVS and CDR2 is FQNEAQ in the germline V gene. The CDR3 has 19 amino acids. Trimming removed 4 bases from V and 0 bases from J, with 19 bases in between. This CDR3 reads CASSSRRTVEFSGANVLTF. In nucleotides, the CDR3 is TGTGCCAGCAGCTCCCGTAGGACTGTTGAATTCTCTGGGGCCAACGTCCTGACTTTC.

This clonotype has more than one count but fewer than ten. The rearrangement links TRBV20-1 to TRBJ2-3, with 7 nucleotides matching TRBD2. CDR1 and CDR2 (germline): DFQATT, SNEGSKA (reference sequence). Unmatched junction bases numbered 6, after V lost 1 base and J lost 5 bases. The CDR3 covers 14 residues. This chain's CDR3 is CSARAAGVRDTQYF. CDR3 bases: TGCAGTGCTAGAGCGGCGGGAGTGCGAGATACGCAGTATTTT.

The chain recombines TRBV6-5 with TRBJ2-3; no clear D. Germline assignment: CDR1 MNHEY and CDR2 SVGAGI. The CDR3 is 14 residues long. Trimming removed 6 bases from V and 6 bases from J, with 16 bases in between. CDR3 coding DNA: TGTGCCAGCAGGTCTACCGGGCCGCAGGATACGCAGTATTTT. It encodes CASRSTGPQDTQYF.

The chain carries TRBV6-1 and TRBJ2-7; 13 bases match TRBD2. V shed 7 bases, J shed 2 bases, and the junction held 2 bases outside the gene matches. The CDR3 contains 14 residues. The germline gives CDR1 MNHNS, CDR2 SASEGT. The CDR3 sequence: CASTGLAGAYEQYF. The CDR3 region has the DNA TGTGCCAGCACTGGACTAGCGGGAGCCTACGAGCAGTACTTC.

This clonotype has ten or more counts. This chain uses TRBV3-1 with TRBJ1-2; D not certain. Trimming removed 0 bases at V and 8 bases at J, with 13 bases between. Germline V gives CDR1 LGHDT, CDR2 YNNKEL (reference sequence). The CDR3 has 14 residues. This CDR3 is CASSQDQRATGYTF. In nucleotides, the CDR3 is TGTGCCAGCAGCCAAGATCAGAGAGCTACCGGCTACACCTTC. The full variable domain, completed using reference TRBV3-1 and TRBJ1-2, is DTAVSQTPKYLVTQMGNDKSIKCEQNLGHDTMYWYKQDSKKFLKIMFSYNNKELIINETVPNRFSPKSPDKAHLNLHINSLELGDSAVYFCASSQDQRATGYTFGSGTRLTVV.

This clonotype was observed a few times. The chain employs TRBV7-9 and TRBJ2-1; D is ambiguous. Germline V CDR1 and CDR2: SEHNR, FQNEAQ (reference sequence). The CDR3 is 13 amino acids. The chain's CDR3 is CAISGVRINEQFF. The CDR3, as DNA: TGTGCAATAAGTGGAGTCCGGATCAATGAGCAGTTCTTC.

This clonotype was observed a handful of times. This chain uses TRBV7-2 with TRBJ1-6, with a possible D match to TRBD1 (6 bases). V lost 4 bases and J 7 bases, leaving 14 bases between the germline ends. Germline V gene lookup returns CDR1 SGHTA and CDR2 FQGNSA. The CDR3 is 15 amino acids. This CDR3 is CASSSATGRNSPLHF. CDR3 bases: TGTGCCAGCAGCTCCGCTACAGGGCGGAATTCACCCCTCCACTTT.

This clonotype was recorded at least ten times. V gene TRBV2 combines with J gene TRBJ2-3; 10 positions agree with TRBD2. The CDR3 is made up of 17 amino acids. Per germline, CDR1 SNHLY and CDR2 FYNNEI. V shed 0 bases, J shed 4 bases, and the junction held 7 bases outside the gene matches. The DNA of the CDR3 is TGTGCCAGCAGTGAAGCTCGGGCTAGCGGGAGAGCAGATACGCAGTATTTT. This translates into CASSEARASGRADTQYF.

This clonotype was counted at least ten times. This chain's CDR3 is CSVGLAANTGELFF. As DNA, the CDR3 is TGCAGCGTTGGGCTAGCGGCGAACACCGGGGAGCTGTTTTTT. The V call is TRBV29-1, the J call TRBJ2-2; the match to TRBD2 covers 7 bases. CDR3 length: 14 residues. The germline CDR1 and CDR2 sequences are SQVTM and ANQGSEA. V shed 4 bases and J 0 bases; nucleotides not matched to a gene: 2.

This clonotype appeared a single time. The chain links TRBV12-3 or TRBV12-4 to TRBJ2-3, with D possibly TRBD1 on 5 matching bases. V lost 6 bases, J lost 3 bases, and 13 bases lay in between. CDR3 length: 14 amino acids. CDR3 residues: CASSSRQITDTQYF. The CDR3, as DNA: TGTGCCAGCAGCTCCAGACAGATTACAGATACGCAGTATTTT.

This clonotype was seen only a few times. The CDR3 loop reads CASSQDLNRLAGADTQYF. In DNA, the CDR3 is TGCGCCAGCAGCCAAGATCTAAATAGGCTAGCGGGAGCAGATACGCAGTATTTT. J is TRBJ2-3 and V is TRBV4-1, with 10 bases fitting TRBD2. The V and J ends lost 0 bases and 4 bases, in that order; junction bases with no gene match: 10. This CDR3 spans 18 amino acids. In germline, CDR1 is MGHRA, CDR2 YSYEKL.

The chain joins TRBV6-1 to TRBJ1-5, with D unresolved. The germline V gene has CDR1 MNHNS and CDR2 SASEGT. The CDR3 has 13 residues. Between the trimmed V and J ends, which lost 6 bases and 5 bases, there was a span of 11 bases. CDR3: CASSVPGYQPQHF. The CDR3 nucleotides read TGTGCCAGCAGCGTACCTGGATATCAGCCCCAGCATTTT.

This clonotype has at least ten counts. This chain uses TRBV6-6 with TRBJ1-1, with TRBD1 as a possible D gene (5 bases). V was shortened by 7 bases and J by 3 bases, with 6 bases between the two germline ends. The CDR3 has 11 residues. Germline lookup yields CDR1 MNHNY and CDR2 SVGAGI (reference sequence). The CDR3 nucleotides are TGTGCCAGCACGGGGGACACTGAAGCTTTCTTT. This codes for CASTGDTEAFF.

This clonotype was counted between two and nine times. The V gene is TRBV6-1, the J gene TRBJ1-5, with 8 bases lining up with TRBD1. The CDR3 length is 14 residues. From germline, CDR1 is MNHNS and CDR2 SASEGT. Unmatched junction bases numbered 1, after V lost 6 bases and J lost 0 bases. The CDR3 loop reads CASRTGDSNQPQHF. The CDR3 nucleotides read TGTGCCAGCAGGACAGGGGATAGCAATCAGCCCCAGCATTTT.

The V call is TRBV5-4, the J call TRBJ2-1; D possibly corresponds to TRBD2 (5 bases). CDR3 length equals 14 residues. Trimming stripped 4 bases from V and 5 bases from J, with 13 bases between. Germline CDR1 is SGHNT and CDR2 is YYREEE (reference sequence). The CDR3 loop reads CASSPVSRDNEQFF. Written as DNA, the CDR3 is TGTGCCAGCAGCCCCGTCTCGCGGGACAATGAGCAGTTCTTC.

This chain joins TRBV29-1 and TRBJ2-7; 7 positions agree with TRBD2. Germline CDR1 and CDR2: SQVTM and ANQGSEA. This CDR3 has 15 amino acids. J was trimmed by 0 bases and V by 5 bases; bases with no gene match: 10. CDR3 sequence: CSVSGGSISSYEQYF. For the CDR3, the DNA is TGCAGCGTTAGTGGCGGGAGCATCAGCTCCTACGAGCAGTACTTC.

V is TRBV28 and J is TRBJ2-5, with TRBD2 matching 9 bases. This CDR3 has 16 residues. The trim removed 2 bases at V and 2 bases at J, leaving 6 bases unmatched. CDR1 is MDHEN, CDR2 SYDVKM, per germline. The CDR3 loop reads CASSLPPSGDQETQYF. The DNA for the CDR3 is TGTGCCAGCAGTTTACCTCCTAGCGGGGATCAAGAGACCCAGTACTTC.

This clonotype has ten or more counts. The chain combines TRBV7-8 with TRBJ2-7, with D unresolved. The germline V gene encodes CDR1 SGHVS and CDR2 FQNEAQ. Trimming shortened V by 3 bases and J by 4 bases, and 7 bases separated the two germline ends. This CDR3 spans 12 amino acids. The chain's CDR3 is CASSLTLYEQYF. As DNA, the CDR3 is TGTGCCAGCAGCTTGACCCTATACGAGCAGTACTTC.

Only a few counts were recorded for this clonotype. This chain joins TRBV3-1 and TRBJ2-1, with D unresolved. Looked up from germline, CDR1 is LGHDT and CDR2 is YNNKEL (reference sequence). Between the trimmed V and J ends, which lost 4 bases and 8 bases, there was a span of 24 bases. The CDR3 loop spans 17 amino acids. The CDR3 here is CASSRYSSKVGRHEQFF. For the CDR3, the DNA is TGTGCCAGCAGCCGTTACTCTAGTAAGGTTGGTAGGCATGAGCAGTTCTTC.

This clonotype has a handful of counts. The rearrangement uses TRBV20-1 and TRBJ2-5; D unresolved. CDR1 is DFQATT, CDR2 SNEGSKA, per germline (reference sequence). This CDR3 contains 12 residues. Trimming removed 6 bases at V and 1 base at J, with 9 bases between. For the CDR3, the DNA is TGCAGTGCGAGGACGGTCCAAGAGACCCAGTACTTC. Protein sequence: CSARTVQETQYF.

The chain uses TRBV11-2 and TRBJ1-4; no clear D. Germline CDR1 is SGHAT and CDR2 is FQNNGV. With 6 bases removed from V and 0 bases from J, the gap between germline ends came to 17 bases. This CDR3 spans 17 amino acids. The CDR3 DNA reads as TGTGCCAGCAGTCGTGGGAGGTCTGGTACAACTAATGAAAAACTGTTTTTT. Residues: CASSRGRSGTTNEKLFF. Looking up the rest from reference TRBV11-2 and TRBJ1-4 gives the full variable domain: EAGVAQSPRYKIIEKRQSVAFWCNPISGHATLYWYQQILGQGPKLLIQFQNNGVVDDSQLPKDRFSAERLKGVDSTLKIQPAKLEDSAVYLCASSRGRSGTTNEKLFFGSGTQLSVL.

This chain joins TRBV28 and TRBJ2-7, with a tentative D call TRBD1 (6 bases). With 2 bases removed from V and 4 bases from J, the gap between germline ends came to 9 bases. CDR1 is MDHEN, CDR2 SYDVKM, per germline. The CDR3 is 13 residues long. The CDR3 loop is CASSLDRKYEQYF. The CDR3 DNA is TGTGCCAGCAGTTTAGACAGGAAATACGAGCAGTACTTC.

This clonotype was detected many times. V usage is TRBV11-2 and J usage is TRBJ2-3; TRBD1 aligns across 8 bases. The CDR3 sequence is 15 residues long. The germline gives CDR1 SGHAT, CDR2 FQNNGV. V trimming: 4 bases; J trimming: 2 bases; junction bases outside the gene matches: 5. The chain's CDR3 is CASSSWTGPTDTQYF. CDR3 nucleotide sequence: TGTGCCAGCAGCTCTTGGACAGGGCCCACAGATACGCAGTATTTT.